The rows below give T cell receptor beta chains drawn from one sample of a study of metastatic and nonmetastatic thyroid tumors. With MiXCR, TCRdb reprocessed the PCR reads. The repertoire holds about 82,000 clones, with approximately 12% as singletons. The sample consisted of tumor tissue. The receptors shown here come from a female donor with papillary thyroid cancer or a benign thyroid nodule (not recorded which). Some clones in this sample may be carry-over from other donors' samples. Both conserved end residues are part of each CDR3. D genes are given only for firm matches. A clone size is listed for some rows: how often the clone was seen (once, few, many), or a class if it is expanded.

v_call	d_call	clone_size	j_call	cdr3_aa	cdr3_nt
TRBV20-1	TRBD2	many	TRBJ2-2	CSARPSGSGNTGELFF	TGCAGTGCTAGGCCTAGCGGGAGTGGGAACACCGGGGAGCTGTTTTTT
TRBV2	-	few	TRBJ1-6	CASGAGVYYNSPLHF	TGTGCCAGTGGGGCAGGGGTTTACTATAATTCACCCCTCCACTTT
TRBV10-3	-	many	TRBJ2-1	CAISDRLYGEQFF	TGTGCCATCAGTGACCGACTCTATGGTGAGCAGTTCTTC
TRBV27	-	many	TRBJ2-7	CASSFVGYEQYF	TGTGCCAGCAGTTTTGTCGGATACGAGCAGTACTTC
TRBV5-1	-	many	TRBJ2-7	CASKKLGPADSYEQYF	TGCGCCAGCAAAAAGTTGGGTCCAGCGGATTCCTACGAGCAGTACTTC
TRBV6-2/TRBV6-3	TRBD1	many	TRBJ2-1	CASSPIDRVSLNEQFF	TGTGCCAGCAGTCCGATTGACAGGGTCTCCCTCAATGAGCAGTTCTTC
TRBV20-1	-	-	TRBJ1-3	CSSRYGGGTGNTIYF	TGCAGTTCTAGGTACGGCGGGGGAACTGGAAACACCATATATTTT
TRBV10-1	TRBD1	many	TRBJ2-7	CASSESGTGVNEQYF	TGCGCCAGCAGTGAGTCGGGGACAGGGGTAAACGAGCAGTACTTC
TRBV9	TRBD2	many	TRBJ2-7	CASSVGGGRGSYEQYF	TGTGCCAGCAGCGTCGGGGGGGGAAGGGGCTCCTACGAGCAGTACTTC
TRBV30	-	many	TRBJ2-2	CAWGANTGELFF	TGTGCCTGGGGTGCTAACACCGGGGAGCTGTTTTTT
TRBV10-3	-	many	TRBJ2-2	CAISESSWQGFTGELFF	TGTGCCATCAGTGAGTCGAGCTGGCAGGGTTTCACCGGGGAGCTGTTTTTT
TRBV24-1	TRBD1	-	TRBJ2-1	CATSDPFRDSKYNEQFF	TGTGCCACCAGTGATCCCTTCCGGGACAGTAAGTACAATGAGCAGTTCTTC
TRBV28	-	many	TRBJ2-1	CASGLVAGEQFF	TGTGCCAGCGGGTTAGTGGCGGGTGAGCAGTTCTTC
TRBV3-1	-	many	TRBJ2-1	CASSQDWGLSATYNEQFF	TGTGCCAGCAGCCAAGATTGGGGCTTAAGCGCTACCTACAATGAGCAGTTCTTC
TRBV24-1	TRBD2	-	TRBJ2-7	CATSDHLAGEDEQYF	TGTGCCACCAGTGATCACCTAGCGGGAGAGGACGAGCAGTACTTC
TRBV19	-	many	TRBJ1-5	CASSITRVGNQPQHF	TGTGCCAGTAGTATAACCAGGGTGGGCAATCAGCCCCAGCATTTT
TRBV12-3/TRBV12-4	-	many	TRBJ2-1	CASSLAQGHSFDNEQFF	TGTGCCAGCAGTTTAGCTCAGGGACACTCCTTTGACAATGAGCAGTTCTTC
TRBV24-1	-	many	TRBJ2-3	CATSDYRRERRKYTQYF	TGTGCCACCAGTGATTATAGGCGGGAACGCCGGAAGTATACGCAGTATTTT
TRBV4-1	TRBD2	-	TRBJ2-3	CASSQERTSGQYF	TGCGCCAGCAGCCAAGAGAGGACTAGCGGACAGTATTTT
TRBV19	-	many	TRBJ2-2	CASSMHRVADTGELFF	TGTGCCAGTAGTATGCACAGGGTGGCGGACACCGGGGAGCTGTTTTTT
TRBV12-3/TRBV12-4	-	many	TRBJ1-5	CASSLDRTVSNQPQHF	TGTGCCAGCAGTTTAGATAGGACAGTTTCCAATCAGCCCCAGCATTTT
TRBV2	-	many	TRBJ2-7	CASKDVSYEQYF	TGTGCCAGCAAAGACGTCTCCTACGAGCAGTACTTC
TRBV2	-	many	TRBJ1-6	CASSDRALPSSPLHF	TGTGCCAGCAGTGATCGGGCCCTACCATCGTCACCCCTCCACTTT
TRBV5-1	-	many	TRBJ2-7	CASSLAGRAYEQYF	TGCGCCAGCAGCTTGGCAGGTCGGGCCTACGAGCAGTACTTC
TRBV5-1	-	many	TRBJ2-1	CASSSGRRGGYYEQFF	TGCGCCAGCAGCTCGGGCAGGCGCGGCGGTTACTATGAGCAGTTCTTC
TRBV11-2	-	few	TRBJ1-6	CASSPLKDSPLHF	TGTGCCAGCAGCCCCCTTAAGGATTCACCCCTCCACTTT
TRBV28	TRBD1	many	TRBJ2-7	CASSLTGVNYEQYF	TGTGCCAGCAGCCTAACAGGGGTCAACTACGAGCAGTACTTC
TRBV20-1	-	-	TRBJ1-1	CSARTPRVANTEAFF	TGCAGTGCTAGAACCCCCCGGGTCGCGAACACTGAAGCTTTCTTT
TRBV13	-	many	TRBJ2-7	CASSLLGESPSYEQYF	TGTGCCAGCAGCTTATTGGGTGAGTCCCCCTCCTACGAGCAGTACTTC
TRBV15	TRBD2	-	TRBJ2-7	CSTSGGTLRSGQYF	TGTTCCACCTCGGGGGGGACCCTCAGGAGTGGGCAGTACTTC
TRBV3-1	-	many	TRBJ2-2	CASSQLVTGELFF	TGTGCCAGCAGCCAACTAGTAACCGGGGAGCTGTTTTTT
TRBV4-1	-	many	TRBJ2-1	CASSQDWGGGLYNEQFF	TGCGCCAGCAGCCAAGACTGGGGCGGGGGCCTATACAATGAGCAGTTCTTC
TRBV20-1	-	many	TRBJ1-1	CSARGREQVNTEAFF	TGCAGTGCTAGAGGACGTGAACAGGTGAACACTGAAGCTTTCTTT
TRBV27	-	few	TRBJ2-7	CASSDAGRHGYYEQYF	TGTGCCAGCAGCGACGCCGGCAGGCATGGGTACTACGAGCAGTACTTC
TRBV11-2	-	-	TRBJ2-7	CASRPGRYEQYF	TGTGCCAGTAGACCGGGGCGGTACGAGCAGTACTTC
TRBV11-1	-	many	TRBJ2-7	CASSSLLGLSSYEQYF	TGTGCCAGCAGCTCCTTACTCGGGCTCAGCTCCTACGAGCAGTACTTC
TRBV25-1	-	many	TRBJ1-2	CASSVGGNYGYTF	TGTGCCAGCAGTGTGGGGGGTAACTATGGCTACACCTTC
TRBV19	-	many	TRBJ1-2	CASSTDPILYYGYTF	TGTGCCAGTAGTACCGACCCTATCCTGTACTATGGCTACACCTTC
TRBV6-1	TRBD1	many	TRBJ2-1	CASSKDRAESSEQFF	TGTGCCAGCAGTAAGGACAGGGCTGAATCAAGTGAGCAGTTCTTC
TRBV29-1	-	many	TRBJ1-1	CSVEQGMNTEAFF	TGCAGCGTTGAACAGGGGATGAACACTGAAGCTTTCTTT
TRBV5-4	-	many	TRBJ2-7	CASSPGASGHEQYF	TGTGCCAGCAGCCCGGGAGCGTCAGGTCACGAGCAGTACTTC
TRBV12-3/TRBV12-4	TRBD1	many	TRBJ2-1	CASSLGPGGSYNEQFF	TGTGCCAGCAGTTTAGGTCCAGGGGGTTCCTACAATGAGCAGTTCTTC
TRBV5-6	-	-	TRBJ2-7	CASSLVTGPSSYEQYF	TGTGCCAGCAGCTTGGTAACAGGACCATCCTCCTACGAGCAGTACTTC
TRBV6-1	-	many	TRBJ1-2	CASTNRPDSPSNYGYTF	TGTGCCAGCACCAACCGCCCGGACAGCCCTTCTAACTATGGCTACACCTTC
TRBV10-3	-	many	TRBJ1-5	CAISEAAAQPQHF	TGTGCCATCAGTGAGGCGGCGGCCCAGCCCCAGCATTTT